This T cell receptor (beta chain) emerged from a study of metastatic and nonmetastatic thyroid tumors. Study-wide background: Malignant thyroid and benign thyroid patients provided blood and tumor or nodule tissue whose repertoires were compared.

Points from the study as a whole: Across blood and tumor, TCR beta diversity in malignant thyroid tumors was reportedly significantly higher than in benign nodules.

The CDR3 sequence is 14 residues long. Deletions cut 0 bases from V and 4 bases from J, with 10 bases between. The V gene's germline CDR1 is DFQATT and CDR2 SNEGSKA (reference sequence). All patients were untreated before thyroid surgery. A word on this clone: Antigen unknown.

In the authors' methods: A distant-metastasis classifier for papillary thyroid cancer was built using CDR3 differences across clinicopathological groups. MiXCR re-clonotyped the PCR reads for TCRdb. TCRdb, rather than the study authors, made the V and J calls. Of roughly 3,800 clones listed, less than 45% are singletons. The sequence came from a male donor with papillary thyroid cancer or a benign thyroid nodule (not recorded which). Some clones in this sample may be carry-over from other donors' samples. The chain links TRBV20-1 to TRBJ2-1; D gene uncertain. Material for sequencing was tumor tissue. The CDR3, as DNA: TGCAGTGCTAGAGATGGGGATTTGTACAATGAGCAGTTCTTC. It translates to CSARDGDLYNEQFF.